These 7 T cell receptor beta chains were all obtained from the same sample, sequenced in a study of blood T cell repertoires in COVID-19. TCRdb keeps only in-frame clones here, not all; method: immunoSEQ multiplex PCR. There are over 400,000 clones in the sample; roughly 89% occur only once, and roughly 7.3% lies in the top ten. The sequenced sample was peripheral blood. The origin of the receptors is a woman aged 45-59 years with COVID-19, enrolled during active disease.

The chain has TRBV11-2 and TRBJ1-5; 11 nucleotides line up with TRBD1. The CDR3 spans 15 residues. Germline loops: CDR1 SGHAT, CDR2 FQNNGV. J gave up 8 bases and V 1 base, and 4 bases lay outside the gene matches. The CDR3 bases are TGTGCCAGCAGCTTAGGGACAGGGGGCCCGGAGCCCCAGCATTTT. Protein product: CASSLGTGGPEPQHF.

This clone was seen only once. This chain uses TRBV4-1 with TRBJ2-3; 15 bases are a match to TRBD2. Trimming removed 1 base from V and 3 bases from J; junction bases left unmatched: 2. This CDR3 spans 17 amino acids. In germline, CDR1 is MGHRA, CDR2 YSYEKL. The CDR3 loop is CASSQAGTSGGTDTQYF. In DNA, the CDR3 is TGCGCCAGCAGCCAAGCGGGGACTAGCGGGGGGACAGATACGCAGTATTTT.

V is TRBV5-1 and J is TRBJ1-5, with D possibly being TRBD1 (5 bases). The CDR3 runs 15 residues. Germline CDR1 reads SGHRS; CDR2 reads YFSETQ. V dropped 4 bases and J dropped 5 bases, with 16 bases sitting between them. The CDR3 region is CASSPLGGGDQPQHF. CDR3 nucleotide sequence: TGCGCCAGCAGCCCGCTGGGCGGGGGGGATCAGCCCCAGCATTTT.

This chain uses TRBV6-5 with TRBJ2-1; 8 bases fit TRBD1. This CDR3 has 14 amino acids. After removal of 6 bases from V and 7 bases from J, the junction contained 8 bases not matched to a gene. CDR1 MNHEY and CDR2 SVGAGI come from the germline V gene. The chain's CDR3 is CASRDWTGSNEQFF. The CDR3 region has the DNA TGTGCCAGCAGGGATTGGACAGGGTCGAATGAGCAGTTCTTC.

The rearrangement joins TRBV6-4 to TRBJ2-1; 8 positions match TRBD2. The CDR3 consists of 16 residues. The J segment lost 6 bases and the V segment lost 6 bases, leaving 13 bases of the junction unmatched. In germline, CDR1 is MRHNA, CDR2 SNTAGT. CDR3 protein: CASSSSLGSGINEQFF. CDR3 coding DNA: TGTGCCAGCAGCTCTTCCCTCGGTAGCGGGATCAATGAGCAGTTCTTC.

A single count supports this clone. The rearrangement joins TRBV4-1 to TRBJ2-3; 15 bases are shared with TRBD2. The CDR3 runs 19 residues. The J segment lost 1 base and the V segment lost 4 bases, leaving 9 bases of the junction unmatched. Per germline, CDR1 MGHRA and CDR2 YSYEKL. CDR3 nucleotides: TGCGCCAGCAGCCGCCTCGGACTAGCGGGGGGGCACGGCACAGATACGCAGTATTTT. This translates into CASSRLGLAGGHGTDTQYF.

Concerning this clone itself: This same CDR3 is encoded by further DNA sequences in the sample. The V and J genes are TRBV3-1 (or the pseudogene TRBV3-2) and TRBJ1-2; 8 bases map to TRBD1. Germline V lookup: CDR1 LGHDT, CDR2 YNNKEL (reference sequence). The CDR3 loop spans 13 amino acids. The V gene end was trimmed by 5 bases and the J gene end by 4 bases; junction bases not matched to a gene: 3. The CDR3: CASSFTGGYGYTF. DNA for the CDR3: TGTGCCAGCAGCTTTACAGGGGGCTATGGCTACACCTTC.